This is a list of T cell receptor beta chains from one sample in a study of human T cells and chemical hapten exposure. TCRdb re-called the RACE reads through MiXCR, storing one row per CDR3 protein. This sample carries about 360,000 distinct CDR3 sequences, 4% to 5.5% of them seen once, and the ten largest clones take roughly 2.4%. The source was whole blood, collected in connection with sensitization to the hapten diphenylcyclopropenone (DPC). The source of these receptors is a woman aged 45-65 years with alopecia areata. Some clones in this sample may be carry-over from other donors' samples. Both conserved end residues are part of each CDR3. The order of the fields is V gene, J gene, D gene, clone size, CDR3 protein, CDR3 DNA. The D gene is left open where the match is weak. Clone sizes are given selectively: once, few, many, or a class where the clone is expanded.

V: TRBV7-2
J: TRBJ2-3
D: NA
size: many
CDR3: CASSPRSGDTQYF
DNA: TGTGCCAGCAGCCCGCGGTCTGGTGATACGCAGTATTTT

V: TRBV2
J: TRBJ2-7
D: NA
size: NA
CDR3: CASSEGTRSYEQYF
DNA: TGTGCCAGCAGCGAGGGGACCCGCTCCTACGAGCAGTACTTC

V: TRBV18
J: TRBJ2-6
D: NA
size: many
CDR3: CASSLPGGANVLTF
DNA: TGTGCCAGCTCGCTGCCGGGAGGGGCCAACGTCCTGACTTTC

V: TRBV28
J: TRBJ2-7
D: NA
size: few
CDR3: CASSPPTGFSYEQYF
DNA: TGTGCCAGCAGTCCCCCGACAGGATTTTCCTACGAGCAGTACTTC

V: TRBV20-1
J: TRBJ2-3
D: NA
size: NA
CDR3: CSARFGGPDTQYF
DNA: TGCAGTGCTAGATTTGGAGGTCCAGATACGCAGTATTTT

V: TRBV20-1
J: TRBJ2-5
D: NA
size: few
CDR3: CSARPPARETQYF
DNA: TGCAGTGCTAGACCCCCCGCCCGGGAGACCCAGTACTTC

V: TRBV5-4
J: TRBJ2-7
D: NA
size: few
CDR3: CASSPIPGTFSSYEQYF
DNA: TGTGCCAGCAGCCCCATACCCGGGACCTTTAGCTCCTACGAGCAGTACTTC

V: TRBV29-1
J: TRBJ2-1
D: TRBD1
size: many
CDR3: CSSRTGGINNEQFF
DNA: TGCAGCTCCCGGACAGGGGGAATAAACAATGAGCAGTTCTTC

V: TRBV6-2/TRBV6-3
J: TRBJ2-1
D: NA
size: many
CDR3: CASSFGSENEQFF
DNA: TGTGCCAGCAGTTTCGGGAGTGAAAATGAGCAGTTCTTC

V: TRBV4-1
J: TRBJ2-7
D: TRBD1
size: few
CDR3: CASSQEGDRAYEQYF
DNA: TGCGCCAGCAGCCAAGAGGGGGACAGAGCCTACGAGCAGTACTTC

V: TRBV6-5
J: TRBJ1-3
D: NA
size: NA
CDR3: CASSSPADSSGNTIYF
DNA: TGTGCCAGCAGTTCCCCCGCCGACAGCTCTGGAAACACCATATATTTT

V: TRBV7-9
J: TRBJ2-7
D: NA
size: NA
CDR3: CASSLEGGTYEQYF
DNA: TGTGCCAGCAGCTTAGAAGGGGGAACCTACGAGCAGTACTTC

V: TRBV18
J: TRBJ2-1
D: NA
size: many
CDR3: CASSPSGEQFF
DNA: TGTGCCAGCTCACCTAGCGGTGAGCAGTTCTTC

V: TRBV10-3
J: TRBJ2-3
D: NA
size: NA
CDR3: CAITGTTSTDTQYF
DNA: TGTGCCATCACAGGGACAACTAGCACAGATACGCAGTATTTT

V: TRBV4-3
J: TRBJ1-4
D: NA
size: many
CDR3: CASSQVYGEKLFF
DNA: TGCGCCAGCAGCCAAGTTTATGGCGAAAAACTGTTTTTT